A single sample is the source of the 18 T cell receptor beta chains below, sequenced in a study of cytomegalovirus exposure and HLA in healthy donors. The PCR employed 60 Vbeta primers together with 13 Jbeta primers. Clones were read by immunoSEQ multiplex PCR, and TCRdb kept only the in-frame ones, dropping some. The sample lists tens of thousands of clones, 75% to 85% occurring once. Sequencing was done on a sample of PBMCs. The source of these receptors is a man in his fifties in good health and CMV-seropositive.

In DNA form, the CDR3 reads TGTGCCAGCAGCTCTCTAGCCCTACCCCCCTACGAGCAGTACTTC. Translation: CASSSLALPPYEQYF. The J gene is TRBJ2-7, the V gene TRBV11-2; D might be TRBD2 (5 bases). V was pared by 4 bases and J by 2 bases, with 15 bases between. Germline CDR1 reads SGHAT; CDR2 reads FQNNGV. The CDR3 is 15 amino acids.

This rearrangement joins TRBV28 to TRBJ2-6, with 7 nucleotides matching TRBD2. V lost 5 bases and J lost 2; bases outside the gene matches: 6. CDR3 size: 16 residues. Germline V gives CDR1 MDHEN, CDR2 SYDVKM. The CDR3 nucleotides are TGTGCCAGCAGTCGAGGGAGGGCCGCTGGGGCCAACGTCCTGACTTTC. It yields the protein CASSRGRAAGANVLTF.

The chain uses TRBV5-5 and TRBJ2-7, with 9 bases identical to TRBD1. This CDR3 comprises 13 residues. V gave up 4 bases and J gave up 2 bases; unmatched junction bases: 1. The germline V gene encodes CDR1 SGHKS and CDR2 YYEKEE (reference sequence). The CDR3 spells CASSRQGAYEQYF. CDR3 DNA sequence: TGTGCCAGCAGCCGACAGGGGGCCTACGAGCAGTACTTC.

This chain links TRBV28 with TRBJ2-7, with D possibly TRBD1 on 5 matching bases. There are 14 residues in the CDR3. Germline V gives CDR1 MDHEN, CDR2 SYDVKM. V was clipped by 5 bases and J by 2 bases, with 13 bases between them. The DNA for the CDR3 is TGTGCCAGCAGTCTCCGGACACGCGCCTACGAGCAGTACTTC. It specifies CASSLRTRAYEQYF.

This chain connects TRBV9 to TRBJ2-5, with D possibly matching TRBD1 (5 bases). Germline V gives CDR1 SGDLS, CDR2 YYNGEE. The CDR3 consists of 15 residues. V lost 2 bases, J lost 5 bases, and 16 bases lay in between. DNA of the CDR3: TGTGCCAGCAGCGTTACGGCAGGGCTTCGCGAGACCCAGTACTTC. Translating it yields CASSVTAGLRETQYF. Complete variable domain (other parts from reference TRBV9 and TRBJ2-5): DSGVTQTPKHLITATGQRVTLRCSPRSGDLSVYWYQQSLDQGLQFLIQYYNGEERAKGNILERFSAQQFPDLHSELNLSSLELGDSALYFCASSVTAGLRETQYFGPGTRLLVL.

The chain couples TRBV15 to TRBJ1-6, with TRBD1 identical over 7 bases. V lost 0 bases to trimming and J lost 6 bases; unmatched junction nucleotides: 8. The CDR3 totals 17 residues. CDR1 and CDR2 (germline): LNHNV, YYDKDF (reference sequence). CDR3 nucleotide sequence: TGTGCCACCAGCAGAGATAATCTCAGGGGGGCTAATTCACCCCTCCACTTT. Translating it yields CATSRDNLRGANSPLHF.

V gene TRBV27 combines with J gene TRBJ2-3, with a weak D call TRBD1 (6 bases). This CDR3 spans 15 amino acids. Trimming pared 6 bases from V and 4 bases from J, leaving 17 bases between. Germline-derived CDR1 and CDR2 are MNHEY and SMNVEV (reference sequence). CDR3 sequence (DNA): TGTGCCAGCAGAGGGGGAGTAGTAGCTTCAGATACGCAGTATTTT. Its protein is CASRGGVVASDTQYF.

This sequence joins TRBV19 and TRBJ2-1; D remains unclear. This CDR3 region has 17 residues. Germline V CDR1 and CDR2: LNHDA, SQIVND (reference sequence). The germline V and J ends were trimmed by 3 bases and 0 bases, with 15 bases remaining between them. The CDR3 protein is CASSMSRSRSSYNEQFF. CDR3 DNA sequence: TGTGCCAGTAGTATGAGCCGGAGCCGAAGCTCCTACAATGAGCAGTTCTTC.

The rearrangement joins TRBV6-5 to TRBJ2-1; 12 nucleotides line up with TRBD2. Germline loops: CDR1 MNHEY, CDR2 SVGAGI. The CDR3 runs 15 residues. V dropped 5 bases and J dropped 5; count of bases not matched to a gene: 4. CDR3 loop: CASSPLAGGHNEQFF. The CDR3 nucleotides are TGTGCCAGCAGTCCACTAGCGGGAGGACACAATGAGCAGTTCTTC.

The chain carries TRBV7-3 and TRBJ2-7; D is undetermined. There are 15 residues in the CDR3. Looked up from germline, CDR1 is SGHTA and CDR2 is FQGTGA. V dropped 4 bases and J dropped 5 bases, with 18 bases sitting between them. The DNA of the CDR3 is TGTGCCAGCAGCTACCGAGTAGCCGCGCGCGACGAGCAGTACTTC. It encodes CASSYRVAARDEQYF.

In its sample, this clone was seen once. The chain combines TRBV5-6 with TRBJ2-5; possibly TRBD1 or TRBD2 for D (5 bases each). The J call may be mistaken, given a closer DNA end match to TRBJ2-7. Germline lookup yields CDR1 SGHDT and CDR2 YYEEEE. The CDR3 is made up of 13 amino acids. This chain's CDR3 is CASTLGDSYEQYF. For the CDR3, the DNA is TGTGCCAGCACCCTGGGGGACTCCTACGAGCAGTACTTC.

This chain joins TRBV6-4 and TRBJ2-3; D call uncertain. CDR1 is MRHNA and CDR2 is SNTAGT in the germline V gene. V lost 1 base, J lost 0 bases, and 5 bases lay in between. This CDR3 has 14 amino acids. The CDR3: CASSDCPSTDTQYF. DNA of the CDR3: TGTGCCAGCAGTGACTGTCCGAGCACAGATACGCAGTATTTT.

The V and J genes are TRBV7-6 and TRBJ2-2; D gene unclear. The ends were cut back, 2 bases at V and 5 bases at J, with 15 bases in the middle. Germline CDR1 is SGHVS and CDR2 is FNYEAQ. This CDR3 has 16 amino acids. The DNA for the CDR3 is TGTGCCAGCAGCTTATCAGACACATACATTACCGGGGAGCTGTTTTTT. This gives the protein CASSLSDTYITGELFF.

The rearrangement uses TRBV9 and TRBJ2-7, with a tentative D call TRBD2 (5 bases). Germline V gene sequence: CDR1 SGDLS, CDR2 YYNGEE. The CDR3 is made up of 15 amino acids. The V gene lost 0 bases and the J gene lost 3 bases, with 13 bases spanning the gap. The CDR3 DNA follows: TGTGCCAGCAGCGTAGGAGCGGAGCCAATCTACGAGCAGTACTTC. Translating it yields CASSVGAEPIYEQYF. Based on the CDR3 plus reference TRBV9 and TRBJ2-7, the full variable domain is DSGVTQTPKHLITATGQRVTLRCSPRSGDLSVYWYQQSLDQGLQFLIQYYNGEERAKGNILERFSAQQFPDLHSELNLSSLELGDSALYFCASSVGAEPIYEQYFGPGTRLTVT.

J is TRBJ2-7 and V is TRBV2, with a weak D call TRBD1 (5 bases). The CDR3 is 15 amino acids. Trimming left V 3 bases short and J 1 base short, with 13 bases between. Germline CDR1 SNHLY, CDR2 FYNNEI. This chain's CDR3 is CASSDADSTSYEQYF. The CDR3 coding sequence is TGTGCCAGCAGTGACGCAGACAGCACGTCCTACGAGCAGTACTTC.

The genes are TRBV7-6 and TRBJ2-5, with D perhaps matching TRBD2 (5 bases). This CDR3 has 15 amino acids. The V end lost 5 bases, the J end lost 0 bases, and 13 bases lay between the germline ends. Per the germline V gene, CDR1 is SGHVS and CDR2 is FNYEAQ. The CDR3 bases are TGTGCCAGCAGCCGGACGACGGGGTACCAAGAGACCCAGTACTTC. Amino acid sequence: CASSRTTGYQETQYF. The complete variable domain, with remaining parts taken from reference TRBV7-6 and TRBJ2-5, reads GAGVSQSPRYKVTKRGQDVALRCDPISGHVSLYWYRQALGQGPEFLTYFNYEAQQDKSGLPNDRFSAERPEGSISTLTIQRTEQRDSAMYRCASSRTTGYQETQYFGPGTRLLVL.

For the CDR3, the DNA is TGTGCCAGTAGTTCGACAGGGATTCCTAACTATGGCTACACCTTC. It specifies CASSSTGIPNYGYTF. V is TRBV19 and J is TRBJ1-2; 7 bases line up with TRBD1. The junction had 6 bases not matched to a gene; V was cut back by 5 bases and J by 0 bases. The CDR3 is 15 amino acids. Per germline, CDR1 LNHDA and CDR2 SQIVND (reference sequence). Full variable domain (outside the CDR3, taken from reference TRBV19 and TRBJ1-2): DGGITQSPKYLFRKEGQNVTLSCEQNLNHDAMYWYRQDPGQGLRLIYYSQIVNDFQKGDIAEGYSVSREKKESFPLTVTSAQKNPTAFYLCASSSTGIPNYGYTFGSGTRLTVV.

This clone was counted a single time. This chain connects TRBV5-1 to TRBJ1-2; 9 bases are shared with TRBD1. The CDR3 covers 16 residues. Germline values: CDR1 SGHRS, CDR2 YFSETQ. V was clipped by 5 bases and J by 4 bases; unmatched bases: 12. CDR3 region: CASREQTGGLGYGYTF. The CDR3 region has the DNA TGCGCCAGCAGGGAACAAACAGGGGGCCTAGGCTATGGCTACACCTTC. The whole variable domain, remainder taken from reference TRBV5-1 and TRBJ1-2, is KAGVTQTPRYLIKTRGQQVTLSCSPISGHRSVSWYQQTPGQGLQFLFEYFSETQRNKGNFPGRFSGRQFSNSRSEMNVSTLELGDSALYLCASREQTGGLGYGYTFGSGTRLTVV.